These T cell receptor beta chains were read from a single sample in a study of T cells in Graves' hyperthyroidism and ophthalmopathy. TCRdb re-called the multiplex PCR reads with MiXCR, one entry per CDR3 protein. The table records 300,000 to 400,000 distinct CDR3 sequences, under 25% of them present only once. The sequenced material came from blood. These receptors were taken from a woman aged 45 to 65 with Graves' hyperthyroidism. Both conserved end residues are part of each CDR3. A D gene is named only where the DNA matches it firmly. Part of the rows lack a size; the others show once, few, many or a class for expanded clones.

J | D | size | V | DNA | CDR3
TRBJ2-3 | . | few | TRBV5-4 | TGTGCCAGCAGCTTGGAGGCGTTTAGCACAGATACGCAGTATTTT | CASSLEAFSTDTQYF
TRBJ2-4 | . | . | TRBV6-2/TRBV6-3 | TGTGCCAGCAGCCTGGGACCGCCCAAAAACATTCAGTACTTC | CASSLGPPKNIQYF
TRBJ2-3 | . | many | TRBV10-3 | TGTGCCATCAGACCGGGACCCCGCACAGATACGCAGTATTTT | CAIRPGPRTDTQYF
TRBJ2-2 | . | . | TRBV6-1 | TGTGCCAGCAGTGGACAGTACACCGGGGAGCTGTTTTTT | CASSGQYTGELFF
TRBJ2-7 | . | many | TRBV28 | TGTGCCAGCAGTTTACCTCGGGGCCCCAGATCCTCCTACGAGCAGTACTTC | CASSLPRGPRSSYEQYF
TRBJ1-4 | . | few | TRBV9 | TGTGCCAGCAGCGTGGGGACTCCTACGGGGCTTAATGAAAAACTGTTTTTT | CASSVGTPTGLNEKLFF
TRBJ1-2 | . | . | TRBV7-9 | TGTGCCAGCAGCTTAAATCAGGGACTGACTAACTATGGCTACACCTTC | CASSLNQGLTNYGYTF
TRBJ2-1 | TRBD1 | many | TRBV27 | TGTGCCAGCAGTTTATACCAGGGGGTAGTCTACAATGAGCAGTTCTTC | CASSLYQGVVYNEQFF
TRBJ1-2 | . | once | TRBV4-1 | TGCGCCAGCAGCCCTATCGGGGGTAACTATGGCTACACCTTC | CASSPIGGNYGYTF
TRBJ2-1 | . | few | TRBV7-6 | TGTGCCAGCAGCTCTGCGACTCTGAGCTCCTACAATGAGCAGTTCTTC | CASSSATLSSYNEQFF
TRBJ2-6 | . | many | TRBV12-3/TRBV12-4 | TGTGCCAGCAGTTCCGGGGTCGAGGTGACTTTC | CASSSGVEVTF
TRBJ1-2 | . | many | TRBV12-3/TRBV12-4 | TGTGCCAGCAGTTTATATGGGGACTCTCGAACCTTC | CASSLYGDSRTF
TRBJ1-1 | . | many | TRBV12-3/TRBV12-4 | TGTGCCAGCAGGGGGGACAAGAACACTGAAGCTTTCTTT | CASRGDKNTEAFF
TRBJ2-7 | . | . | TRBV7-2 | TGTGCCAGCAGCAGCCAGTCCAGCGGGTTCTACGAGCAGTACTTC | CASSSQSSGFYEQYF
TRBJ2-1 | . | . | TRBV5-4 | TGTGCCAGCAGCGACCCGGGCGTCTTGGATGAGCAGTTCTTC | CASSDPGVLDEQFF
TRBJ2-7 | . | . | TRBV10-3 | TGTGCCATCGGCCAAGATTACGAGCAGTACTTC | CAIGQDYEQYF
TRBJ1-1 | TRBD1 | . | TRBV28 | TGTGCCAGCATCGGGACAGGGAGCCTTAGTCTCGCTTTCTTT | CASIGTGSLSLAFF
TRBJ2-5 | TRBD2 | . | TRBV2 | TGTGCCAGCAGACGGACTAGCGGGAGAGGGGAGACCCAGTACTTC | CASRRTSGRGETQYF
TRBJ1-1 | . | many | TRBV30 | TGTGCCTGGAGTGTCGGGCAGTGGGGGACTGAAGCTTTCTTT | CAWSVGQWGTEAFF
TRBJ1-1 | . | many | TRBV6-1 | TGTGCCAGCAGTAACAGGGTCCTAGCTTTCTTT | CASSNRVLAFF
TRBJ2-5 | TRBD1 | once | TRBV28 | TGTGCCAGCAGTTTTAAAACAGGGGGCCTGGAGACCCAGTACTTC | CASSFKTGGLETQYF
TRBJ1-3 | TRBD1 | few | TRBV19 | TGTGCCAGTAGTGTTTCCCGGGACAGCTCTGGAAACACCATATATTTT | CASSVSRDSSGNTIYF
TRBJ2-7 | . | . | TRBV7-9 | TGTGCCAGCAGCAAAGCGACTACACCCTACGAGCAGTACTTC | CASSKATTPYEQYF
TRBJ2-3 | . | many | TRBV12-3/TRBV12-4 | TGTGCCAGCAGTTTAACCCGGGGCACAGATACGCAGTATTTT | CASSLTRGTDTQYF
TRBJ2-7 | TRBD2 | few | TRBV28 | TGTGCCAGCAGTTTGCGCCGACTAGCGGGGGCGGGCGAGCAGTACTTC | CASSLRRLAGAGEQYF
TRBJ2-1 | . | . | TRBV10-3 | TGTGCCATCAGTGAGCGGGTAAACGACGAGCAGTTCTTC | CAISERVNDEQFF
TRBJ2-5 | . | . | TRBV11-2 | TGTGCCAGCAGCTTAAAGCCTGGGCAAGAGACCCAGTACTTC | CASSLKPGQETQYF
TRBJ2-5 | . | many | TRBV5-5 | TGTGCCAGCAGCTTAGGCGCTGAGACCCAGTACTTC | CASSLGAETQYF
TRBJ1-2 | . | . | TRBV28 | TGTGCCAGCAGTTCTCCCTGGGGTCCTCACTATGGCTACACCTTC | CASSSPWGPHYGYTF
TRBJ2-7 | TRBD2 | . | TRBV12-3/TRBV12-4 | TGTGCCAGCAGTTTAAGCGGGGGACGGTCCTACGAGCAGTACTTC | CASSLSGGRSYEQYF
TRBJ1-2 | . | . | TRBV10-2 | TGCGCCAGCAGTACCGACGAGGATTTCTATGGCTACACCTTC | CASSTDEDFYGYTF
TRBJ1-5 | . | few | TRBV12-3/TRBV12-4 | TGTGCCAGCACCCCGTATAGCAATCAGCCCCAGCATTTT | CASTPYSNQPQHF
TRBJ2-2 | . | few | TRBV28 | TGTGCCAGCAGTTTAAAAGGGGGGGGTCGCACCGGGGAGCTGTTTTTT | CASSLKGGGRTGELFF
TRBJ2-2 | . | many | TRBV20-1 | TGCAGTGCTAGGCGAACTAGTGCCGGGGAGCTGTTTTTT | CSARRTSAGELFF
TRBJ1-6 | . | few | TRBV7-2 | TGTGCCAGCAGCTTAGTCCCGCCTAGCATGTCAGCTAATTCACCCCTCCACTTT | CASSLVPPSMSANSPLHF
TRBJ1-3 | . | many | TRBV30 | TGTGCCTGGAGTGCACAGGGCGGCGGAAACACCATATATTTT | CAWSAQGGGNTIYF
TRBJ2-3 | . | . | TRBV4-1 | TGCGCCAGCAGCCAAGAATCGAACACACATACGCAGTATTTT | CASSQESNTHTQYF
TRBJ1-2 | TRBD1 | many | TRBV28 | TGTGCCAGCACCATCACAGGGGAATATGGCTACACCTTC | CASTITGEYGYTF
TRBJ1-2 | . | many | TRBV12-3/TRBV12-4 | TGTGCCAGCACCTCGACGGGGAAACCCAAGGACTATGGCTACACCTTC | CASTSTGKPKDYGYTF
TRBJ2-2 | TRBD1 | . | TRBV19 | TGTGCCTCCTCCCGGGACAGGGGGTCCACCGGGGAGCTGTTTTTT | CASSRDRGSTGELFF
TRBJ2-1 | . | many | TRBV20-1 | TGCAGTGCTAGAGCAGGCGCAGGCTCCTACAATGAGCAGTTCTTC | CSARAGAGSYNEQFF
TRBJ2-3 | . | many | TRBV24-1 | TGTGCCACCAGTGATGGGTCAACAGATACGCAGTATTTT | CATSDGSTDTQYF
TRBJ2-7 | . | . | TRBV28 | TGTGCCAGCACCTCCCCGCAGAGACGGGATGACGAGCAGTACTTC | CASTSPQRRDDEQYF
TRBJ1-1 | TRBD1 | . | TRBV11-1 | TGTGCCAGCAGCTACAGCCTCAGGGGGCGTATAGGAACTGAAGCTTTCTTT | CASSYSLRGRIGTEAFF
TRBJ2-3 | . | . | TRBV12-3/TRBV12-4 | TGTGCCAGCACCATAGGACGGATTAGGGCAGATACGCAGTATTTT | CASTIGRIRADTQYF
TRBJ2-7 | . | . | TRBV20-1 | TGCAGTGCTACGGGCCTCCCCAACGGGCAGTACTTC | CSATGLPNGQYF
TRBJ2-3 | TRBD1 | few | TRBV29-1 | TGCAGCGCGGGACAGGGAGAAGCTACGCAGTATTTT | CSAGQGEATQYF
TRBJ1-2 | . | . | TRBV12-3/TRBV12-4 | TGTGCCAGCACCCCAAGGGCGCGGGGTAACTATGGCTACACCTTC | CASTPRARGNYGYTF
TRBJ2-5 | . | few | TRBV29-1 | TGCAGCGCTCACCCCCCGGGGGGCGACGAGACCCAGTACTTC | CSAHPPGGDETQYF
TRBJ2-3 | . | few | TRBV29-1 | TGCAGCGCCCGGGGGAGTTCTAGCACAGATACGCAGTATTTT | CSARGSSSTDTQYF
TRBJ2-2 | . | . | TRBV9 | TGTGCCAGCAGGGGGAGGGGGGGCCACGGGGAGCTGTTTTTT | CASRGRGGHGELFF
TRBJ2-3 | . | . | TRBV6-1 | TGTGCCAGCAGTGTAAATCTTCGCGGGGTGCCAGATACGCAGTATTTT | CASSVNLRGVPDTQYF
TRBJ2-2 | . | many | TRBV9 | TGTGCCAGCAGCGTGGGGGCGGGGGCGAACACCGGGGAGCTGTTTTTT | CASSVGAGANTGELFF
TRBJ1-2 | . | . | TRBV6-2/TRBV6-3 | TGTGCCAGCAGTTACCCCGGACGCGGCTACACCTTC | CASSYPGRGYTF
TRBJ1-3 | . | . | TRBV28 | TGTGCCAGCAGTTTAACTACCCGACGAGACACCATATATTTT | CASSLTTRRDTIYF
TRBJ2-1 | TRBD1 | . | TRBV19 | TGTGCCAGTAGTGGAATGACAGGGAATGAGCAGTTCTTC | CASSGMTGNEQFF
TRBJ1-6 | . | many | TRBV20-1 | TGCAGTGCTAGAGATTACGAGACAGGATTTAATTCACCCCTCCACTTT | CSARDYETGFNSPLHF
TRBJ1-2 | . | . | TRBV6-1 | TGTGCCAGCAGATTAAATCAGGGGAAGGGCTACACCTTC | CASRLNQGKGYTF
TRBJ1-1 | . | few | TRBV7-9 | TGTGCCAGCAGCACGGGGGTTCAGAACACTGAAGCTTTCTTT | CASSTGVQNTEAFF
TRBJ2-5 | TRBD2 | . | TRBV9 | TGTGCCAGCAGCCAAGATTTGGGACTAGCGGAAGAGACCCAGTACTTC | CASSQDLGLAEETQYF